This T cell receptor (beta chain) was identified in a study of blood T cell repertoires in COVID-19. Participants were aged about 18 to 90 years, lived in roughly 25 US areas, and enrolled virtually. During the 2 weeks before they entered the study, exposed participants had met someone with a PCR-confirmed or clinician-diagnosed COVID-19 case. As processed by the authors: Cell counts per sample came from amplifying reference gene primers. Profiled with immunoSEQ multiplex PCR; TCRdb holds only in-frame clones, not every one. Clone size and the V and J calls come from that table; the DNA yielded D and trimming. The sample shows around 320,000 clones, 90% to 95% of them seen only once. The CDR3 spans 15 residues. V lost 3 bases to trimming and J lost 3 bases, with 9 bases between them. Germline V gives CDR1 LNHDA, CDR2 SQIVND (reference sequence).

V gene TRBV19 combines with J gene TRBJ2-6; possible D gene TRBD1, 6 bases. Specimen: PBMCs or T cells enriched from blood (not recorded which). The source is a woman under 40 who had been exposed to COVID-19. The CDR3 nucleotides are TGTGCCAGTAGTATCAGGGGTTATGGGGCCAACGTCCTGACTTTC. Protein: CASSIRGYGANVLTF.